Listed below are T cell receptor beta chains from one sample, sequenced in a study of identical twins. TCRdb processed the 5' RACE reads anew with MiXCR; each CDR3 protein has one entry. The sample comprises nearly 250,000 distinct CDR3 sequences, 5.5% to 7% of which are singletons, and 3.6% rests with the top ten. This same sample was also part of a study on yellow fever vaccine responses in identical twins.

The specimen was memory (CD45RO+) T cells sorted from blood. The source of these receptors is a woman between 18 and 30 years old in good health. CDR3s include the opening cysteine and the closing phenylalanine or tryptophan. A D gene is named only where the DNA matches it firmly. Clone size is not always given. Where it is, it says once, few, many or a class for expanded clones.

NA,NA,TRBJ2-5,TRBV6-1,CASSEQTDQETQYF,TGTGCCAGCAGTGAACAGACAGACCAAGAGACCCAGTACTTC
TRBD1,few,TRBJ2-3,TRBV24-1,CATSGETGVSDTQYF,TGTGCCACCAGTGGGGAGACAGGGGTGTCTGATACGCAGTATTTT
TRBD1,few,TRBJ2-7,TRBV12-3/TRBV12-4,CASSLTGTYEQYF,TGTGCCAGCAGTCTGACAGGGACCTACGAGCAGTACTTC
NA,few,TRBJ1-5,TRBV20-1,CSADEANRVNQPQHF,TGCAGCGCAGACGAGGCCAACAGGGTTAATCAGCCCCAGCATTTT
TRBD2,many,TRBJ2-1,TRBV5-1,CASSSGLAGGLHEQFF,TGCGCCAGCAGCTCCGGCCTAGCGGGGGGGCTGCATGAGCAGTTCTTC
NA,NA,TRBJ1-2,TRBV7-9,CASSPASNRYTF,TGTGCCAGCAGCCCAGCCTCAAACCGGTACACCTTC
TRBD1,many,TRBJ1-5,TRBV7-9,CASSSDQTGFNQPQHF,TGTGCCAGCAGCTCTGACCAGACAGGGTTCAATCAGCCCCAGCATTTT
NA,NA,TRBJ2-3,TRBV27,CASSFLRDTQYF,TGTGCCAGCAGTTTTCTGCGGGATACGCAGTATTTT
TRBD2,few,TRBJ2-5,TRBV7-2,CASSPIAGGGGTQYF,TGTGCCAGCAGCCCTATAGCGGGGGGCGGGGGGACCCAGTACTTC
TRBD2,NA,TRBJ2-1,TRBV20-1,CSARSGLAGAFEYEQFF,TGCAGTGCTAGGTCCGGACTAGCGGGAGCATTTGAGTATGAGCAGTTCTTC
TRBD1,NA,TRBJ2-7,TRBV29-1,CSAVDRVAYEQYF,TGCAGCGCTGTTGACAGGGTTGCCTACGAGCAGTACTTC
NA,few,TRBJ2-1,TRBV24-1,CATSDRSYREGTYNEQFF,TGTGCCACCAGTGACCGTAGTTACAGGGAGGGGACCTACAATGAGCAGTTCTTC
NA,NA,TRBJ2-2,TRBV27,CASSLYGAGELFF,TGTGCCAGCAGTTTATATGGCGCCGGGGAGCTGTTTTTT
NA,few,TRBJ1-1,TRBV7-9,CASSLLPGTEAFF,TGTGCCAGCAGCTTATTGCCCGGGACTGAAGCTTTCTTT
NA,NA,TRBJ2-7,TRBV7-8,CASSLSTALTEQYF,TGTGCCAGCAGCTTAAGTACAGCACTCACCGAGCAGTACTTC
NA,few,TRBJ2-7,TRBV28,CATRDGGSYEQYF,TGTGCCACCAGGGACGGTGGATCCTACGAGCAGTACTTC
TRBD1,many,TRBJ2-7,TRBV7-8,CASSLNDRVEQYF,TGTGCCAGCAGCCTTAACGACAGGGTGGAGCAGTACTTC
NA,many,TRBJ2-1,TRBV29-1,CSVELLGDNEQFF,TGCAGCGTTGAACTCCTTGGGGACAATGAGCAGTTCTTC
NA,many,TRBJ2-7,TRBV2,CASSDRTYEQYF,TGTGCCAGCAGTGACAGGACCTACGAGCAGTACTTC
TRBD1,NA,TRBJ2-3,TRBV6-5,CASSHDTAGGQYF,TGTGCCAGCAGTCACGATACCGCAGGGGGGCAGTATTTT
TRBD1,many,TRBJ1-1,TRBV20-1,CSARTQGDFSEAFF,TGCAGTGCTAGGACACAGGGGGATTTTTCTGAAGCTTTCTTT
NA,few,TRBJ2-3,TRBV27,CASSWARKTDTQYF,TGTGCCAGCAGTTGGGCCAGGAAAACAGATACGCAGTATTTT
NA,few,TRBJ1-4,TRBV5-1,CASSLRQGREKLFF,TGCGCCAGCAGCTTGCGGCAGGGTCGGGAAAAACTGTTTTTT
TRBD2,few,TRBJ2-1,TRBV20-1,CSGGRGNEQFF,TGCAGTGGCGGGAGAGGCAATGAGCAGTTCTTC
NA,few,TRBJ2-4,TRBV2,CASSEELALPKNIQYF,TGTGCCAGCAGTGAGGAACTAGCCCTTCCCAAAAACATTCAGTACTTC
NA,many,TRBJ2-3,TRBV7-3,CASSLGGLDTQYF,TGTGCCAGCAGCTTAGGGGGACTAGATACGCAGTATTTT
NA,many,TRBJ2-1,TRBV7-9,CAFGVLSEQFF,TGTGCCTTCGGAGTTTTGAGTGAGCAGTTCTTC
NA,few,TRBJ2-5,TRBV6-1,CASSEGGPPETQYF,TGTGCCAGCAGTGAGGGGGGGCCCCCAGAGACCCAGTACTTC
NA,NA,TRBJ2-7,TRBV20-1,CSARQKTYEQYF,TGCAGTGCTAGACAGAAAACCTACGAGCAGTACTTC
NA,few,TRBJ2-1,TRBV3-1,CASSHSRRASPDNEQFF,TGTGCCAGCAGCCATTCTAGGAGGGCTAGTCCGGACAATGAGCAGTTCTTC
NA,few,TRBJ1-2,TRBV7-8,CASSLGWGVGDYGYTF,TGTGCCAGCAGCTTAGGATGGGGGGTTGGGGACTATGGCTACACCTTC
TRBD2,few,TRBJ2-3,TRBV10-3,CAISGLAGGREDTQYF,TGTGCCATCAGCGGACTAGCGGGGGGGCGAGAAGATACGCAGTATTTT
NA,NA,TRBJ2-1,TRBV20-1,CSASEPAGGYNEQFF,TGCAGTGCTAGCGAACCCGCAGGTGGCTACAATGAGCAGTTCTTC
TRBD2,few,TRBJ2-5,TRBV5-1,CASSVWTSGYQETQYF,TGCGCCAGCAGCGTCTGGACTAGCGGTTACCAAGAGACCCAGTACTTC
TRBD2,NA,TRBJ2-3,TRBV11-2,CASSPGTSGRPSTDTQYF,TGTGCCAGCAGCCCCGGGACTAGCGGGAGACCTAGCACAGATACGCAGTATTTT
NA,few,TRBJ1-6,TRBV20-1,CSARTGTGSPLHF,TGCAGTGCTAGAACCGGGACCGGGTCACCCCTCCACTTT
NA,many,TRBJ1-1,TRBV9,CASSVGQRNTEAFF,TGTGCCAGCAGCGTAGGACAGAGGAACACTGAAGCTTTCTTT
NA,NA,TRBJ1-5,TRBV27,CASSFGAPRGPQHF,TGTGCCAGCAGTTTCGGGGCCCCGAGGGGGCCCCAGCATTTT
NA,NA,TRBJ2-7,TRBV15,CATSRDKNYEQYF,TGTGCCACCAGCAGAGACAAGAACTACGAGCAGTACTTC
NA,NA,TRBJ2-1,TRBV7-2,CASSLGEGRYNEQFF,TGTGCCAGCAGCTTAGGTGAGGGCCGGTACAATGAGCAGTTCTTC
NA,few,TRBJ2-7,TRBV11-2,CASSSQPGTLREQYF,TGTGCCAGCAGCTCGCAACCAGGCACCCTTCGCGAGCAGTACTTC
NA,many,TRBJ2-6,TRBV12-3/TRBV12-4,CASSSWGTGSGANVLTF,TGTGCCAGCAGCAGCTGGGGAACCGGCTCTGGGGCCAACGTCCTGACTTTC
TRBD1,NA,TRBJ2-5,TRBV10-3,CATVGGQGGETQYF,TGTGCCACCGTCGGGGGACAGGGAGGAGAGACCCAGTACTTC
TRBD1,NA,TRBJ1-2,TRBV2,CASSEVGQGSHGYTF,TGTGCCAGCAGTGAAGTGGGACAGGGATCACATGGCTACACCTTC
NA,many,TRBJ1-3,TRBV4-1,CASSPPGRGNTIYF,TGCGCCAGCAGCCCCCCGGGACGTGGAAACACCATATATTTT
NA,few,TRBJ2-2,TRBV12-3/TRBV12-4,CASSLSITGELFF,TGTGCCAGCAGTTTAAGTATCACCGGGGAGCTGTTTTTT
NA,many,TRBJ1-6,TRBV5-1,CATREENSPLHF,TGCGCCACGAGGGAGGAGAATTCACCCCTCCACTTT
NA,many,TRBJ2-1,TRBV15,CATSTRALKQFF,TGTGCCACCAGCACCCGAGCCCTGAAGCAGTTCTTC
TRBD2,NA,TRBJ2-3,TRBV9,CASSGGLAYTDTQYF,TGTGCCAGCAGCGGGGGACTAGCGTACACAGATACGCAGTATTTT
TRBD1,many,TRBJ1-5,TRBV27,CASSLGGQLNQPQHF,TGTGCCAGCAGTTTAGGGGGACAGCTTAATCAGCCCCAGCATTTT
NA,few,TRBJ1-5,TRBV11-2,CASSLRSGASNQPQHF,TGTGCCAGCAGCCTACGTTCGGGGGCGAGCAATCAGCCCCAGCATTTT
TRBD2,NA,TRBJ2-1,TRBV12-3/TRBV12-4,CASSSPGGKVNEQFF,TGTGCCAGCAGTTCACCGGGGGGGAAAGTTAATGAGCAGTTCTTC
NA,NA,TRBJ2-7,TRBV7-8,CASSLAGVDYEQYF,TGTGCCAGCAGCTTAGCCGGGGTGGACTACGAGCAGTACTTC
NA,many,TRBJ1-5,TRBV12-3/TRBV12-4,CASSLHSNQPQHF,TGTGCCAGCAGTCTTCATAGCAATCAGCCCCAGCATTTT
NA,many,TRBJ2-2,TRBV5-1,CASSRGGTGELFF,TGTGCCAGCAGCCGAGGGGGTACCGGGGAGCTGTTTTTT
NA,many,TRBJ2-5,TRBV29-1,CSVGGTAETQYF,TGCAGCGTAGGCGGCACAGCTGAGACCCAGTACTTC
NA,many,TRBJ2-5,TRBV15,CATSLQQGLGETQYF,TGTGCCACCAGCCTTCAACAGGGTCTCGGGGAGACCCAGTACTTC